The source of this TCR beta chain is a study of Ad26.COV2.S vaccination and SARS-CoV-2 variants. The assay was immunoSEQ multiplex PCR, and TCRdb's table has in-frame clones only and misses some. The profile shows about 680,000 clones, about 90% of them singletons. The CDR3 loop spans 18 amino acids. Germline V gene data show CDR1 as LNHNV and CDR2 as YYDKDF (reference sequence). Trimming removed 5 bases from V and 6 bases from J, with 25 bases in between. Indicated treatment: some 20 received Ad26.COV2.S at low or high dose, single or two shots; 5 received placebo; per-sample allocation not given. Sampling was done on day 63 after the first vaccine or placebo injection.

The source material was peripheral blood, sampled in a trial of Ad26.COV2.S vaccine versus placebo. The receptor comes from a person between 18 and 60 years old who received the Ad26.COV2.S COVID-19 vaccine or a placebo. The genes are TRBV15 and TRBJ2-2, with D possibly TRBD1 on 6 matching bases. The CDR3 DNA reads TGTGCCACCAGCCGTTACCCCCGGGACAACGAGGAGGCCGGGGAGCTGTTTTTT. This encodes CATSRYPRDNEEAGELFF.